The 22 T cell receptor beta chains below were found in one sample sequenced in a study of cytotoxic CD8 clonotypes in ibrutinib-treated CLL. Only in-frame clones appear in the TCRdb table, and some are missing; sequencing was by immunoSEQ multiplex PCR. The sample consists of roughly 45,000 clones, about 69% of them appearing once. The sequencing here drew on PBMCs, taken after 24 months of ibrutinib treatment. These receptors came from a human donor with chronic lymphocytic leukemia.

This clone turned up a few times. J is TRBJ2-1 and V is TRBV30; D call uncertain. Looked up from germline, CDR1 is GTSNPN and CDR2 is SVGIG (reference sequence). The length of the CDR3 is 12 residues. Deletions cut 4 bases from V and 2 bases from J, with 6 bases between. The CDR3 protein is CAWKPTYNEQFF. CDR3 nucleotide sequence: TGTGCCTGGAAGCCTACCTACAATGAGCAGTTCTTC.

This rearrangement joins TRBV30 to TRBJ1-5; no clear D gene. This CDR3 comprises 15 residues. V was trimmed by 1 base and J by 3 bases, leaving 13 bases between them. Germline values: CDR1 GTSNPN, CDR2 SVGIG (reference sequence). Here the CDR3 DNA reads TGTGCCTGGAGTGCCCGGGGTCAGGTCAATCAGCCCCAGCATTTT. This codes for CAWSARGQVNQPQHF.

The chain couples TRBV5-1 to TRBJ1-5; no clear D gene. Trimming took off 0 bases at V and 4 bases at J, with 5 bases between the two ends. CDR3 length: 13 amino acids. Germline lookup yields CDR1 SGHRS and CDR2 YFSETQ. This CDR3 reads CASSLAENQPQHF. CDR3 DNA sequence: TGCGCCAGCAGCTTGGCTGAAAATCAGCCCCAGCATTTT. Supplemented by reference TRBV5-1 and TRBJ1-5, the full variable domain reads KAGVTQTPRYLIKTRGQQVTLSCSPISGHRSVSWYQQTPGQGLQFLFEYFSETQRNKGNFPGRFSGRQFSNSRSEMNVSTLELGDSALYLCASSLAENQPQHFGDGTRLSIL.

This chain links TRBV11-2 with TRBJ2-7, with a possible D match to TRBD2 (5 bases). The germline CDR1 and CDR2 sequences are SGHAT and FQNNGV. With 8 bases removed from V and 0 bases from J, the gap between germline ends came to 14 bases. This CDR3 region has 14 residues. The CDR3, as DNA: TGTGCCAGCTGCCTAGCTGGACCCTCCTACGAGCAGTACTTC. Translated: CASCLAGPSYEQYF.

This clone was recorded a few times. This sequence joins TRBV4-1 and TRBJ1-2, with 7 bases lining up with TRBD1. The CDR3 loop spans 15 amino acids. From germline, CDR1 is MGHRA and CDR2 YSYEKL. The V gene end was trimmed by 1 base and the J gene end by 7 bases; junction bases not matched to a gene: 9. In nucleotides, the CDR3 is TGCGCCAGCAGCCAAGTTCAGGAGGGGGCAGTTGGCTACACCTTC. Encoded protein: CASSQVQEGAVGYTF.

This clone was picked up a small number of times. This chain uses TRBV30 with TRBJ1-4; D not resolved. V was trimmed by 2 bases and J by 1 base, leaving 8 bases between them. Germline V gives CDR1 GTSNPN, CDR2 SVGIG (reference sequence). The CDR3 extends over 14 amino acids. The CDR3 bases are TGTGCCTGGAGTCCTGTGGGAACTAATGAAAAACTGTTTTTT. It is translated as CAWSPVGTNEKLFF.

The chain combines TRBV11-3 with TRBJ2-7, with unresolved D. From germline, CDR1 is SGHNT and CDR2 YENEEA. V gave up 3 bases and J gave up 3 bases, with 27 bases separating them. The CDR3 covers 19 residues. For the CDR3, the DNA is TGTGCCAGCAGCTTTCCCTTCACCGTTCCCTTCCCGCAATTCTACGAGCAGTACTTC. Its translation: CASSFPFTVPFPQFYEQYF.

By sample share, this clone is medium-sized (0.01 to 0.1%). This sequence joins TRBV5-3 and TRBJ2-5, with D possibly matching TRBD2 (6 bases). TRBV5-3 is assigned to the ORF class and has an uncertain function. V was shortened by 1 base and J by 4 bases, with 14 bases between the two germline ends. The CDR3 runs 15 residues. As DNA, the CDR3 is TGTGCCAGAAGCTTGCGCGGGGCGCGGGGAGAGACCCAGTACTTC. This codes for CARSLRGARGETQYF.

The chain carries TRBV5-4 and TRBJ2-2; 7 positions agree with TRBD2. Per the germline V gene, CDR1 is SGHNT and CDR2 is YYREEE (reference sequence). J gave up 0 bases and V 4 bases, and 6 bases lay outside the gene matches. The CDR3 is 16 residues long. CDR3 in amino acids: CASSPQRGANTGELFF. CDR3 nucleotide sequence: TGTGCCAGCAGCCCCCAGCGGGGCGCGAACACCGGGGAGCTGTTTTTT.

This clone showed up just a few times. The chain recombines TRBV25-1 with TRBJ1-2; D unclear. The V end lost 2 bases, the J end lost 4 bases, and 11 bases lay between the germline ends. In germline, CDR1 is MGHDK, CDR2 SYGVNS. There are 14 residues in the CDR3. The CDR3 sequence: CASSEVEGPYGYTF. CDR3 DNA sequence: TGTGCCAGCAGTGAAGTTGAGGGTCCCTATGGCTACACCTTC.

This clone was seen more than once but under ten times. The genes are TRBV25-1 and TRBJ1-1; perhaps TRBD1 as D (5 bases). Germline CDR1 reads MGHDK; CDR2 reads SYGVNS. Between the trimmed V and J ends, which lost 6 bases and 1 base, there was a span of 9 bases. CDR3 length: 13 residues. The CDR3 is CASRMTANTEAFF. The CDR3 DNA follows: TGTGCCAGCAGAATGACAGCGAACACTGAAGCTTTCTTT.

This chain uses TRBV7-3 with TRBJ2-7; maybe TRBD1 (5 bases). Trimming removed 5 bases at V and 3 bases at J, with 14 bases between. Germline CDR1 SGHTA, CDR2 FQGTGA. There are 14 residues in the CDR3. CDR3 sequence reads: CASSPSGNSYEQYF. Written as DNA, the CDR3 is TGTGCCAGCAGCCCCTCAGGGAATAGCTACGAGCAGTACTTC.

The gene calls are TRBV20-1 and TRBJ2-5; a possible D gene is TRBD2 (5 bases). Germline-derived CDR1 and CDR2 are DFQATT and SNEGSKA (reference sequence). Trimming stripped 6 bases from V and 3 bases from J, with 8 bases between. CDR3 length: 11 residues. Here the CDR3 reads CSAHGEETQYF. In DNA form, the CDR3 reads TGCAGTGCCCACGGGGAAGAGACCCAGTACTTC.

This clone was seen a few times. The CDR3 region has the DNA TGTGCCAGCAGTGGGGTTCTGGGTAGAGGCTACGAGCAGTACTTC. This sequence encodes CASSGVLGRGYEQYF. The chain has TRBV6-1 and TRBJ2-7; D ambiguous. The CDR3 consists of 15 residues. Trimming cost V 4 bases and J 3 bases, with 16 bases left between them. Germline lookup yields CDR1 MNHNS and CDR2 SASEGT.

In this sample, this clone turned up a few times. The chain joins TRBV18 to TRBJ2-7; the match to TRBD2 covers 7 bases. The CDR3 covers 18 residues. J gave up 0 bases and V 1 base, and 12 bases lay outside the gene matches. Germline CDR1 KGHSH, CDR2 LQKENI. CDR3 bases: TGTGCCAGCTCACCACGGGGAACGGGCGGGAGTCGCTCCTACGAGCAGTACTTC. Translating gives CASSPRGTGGSRSYEQYF.

The chain carries TRBV19 and TRBJ2-7; weak D call: TRBD1 (6 bases). Germline CDR1 is LNHDA and CDR2 is SQIVND (reference sequence). Trimming left V 5 bases short and J 5 bases short, with 16 bases between. This CDR3 is 14 amino acids long. The CDR3 nucleotides are TGTGCCAGTAGTGGGGGCGCCTTTCGGGACGAGCAGTACTTC. It yields the protein CASSGGAFRDEQYF.

The rearrangement joins TRBV2 to TRBJ1-2; D gene uncertain. V dropped 7 bases and J dropped 3 bases, with 18 bases sitting between them. CDR3 length: 15 residues. Germline assignment: CDR1 SNHLY and CDR2 FYNNEI. The CDR3 region is CASKLTRVGDYGYTF. In DNA, the CDR3 is TGTGCCAGCAAGCTTACGAGGGTTGGAGACTATGGCTACACCTTC.

This clone was seen many times. This chain links TRBV6-5 with TRBJ2-1; 7 bases fit TRBD1. The CDR3 is made up of 15 amino acids. Germline lookup yields CDR1 MNHEY and CDR2 SVGAGI. V lost 8 bases to trimming and J lost 0 bases; unmatched junction nucleotides: 7. In DNA, the CDR3 is TGTGCCAGCGGAGACAGGGTGAGCTCCTACAATGAGCAGTTCTTC. This gives the protein CASGDRVSSYNEQFF.

V gene TRBV5-6 combines with J gene TRBJ2-7; 9 bases are a match to TRBD1. CDR1 SGHDT and CDR2 YYEEEE come from the germline V gene. The CDR3 has 15 residues. Trimming cost V 0 bases and J 5 bases; bases outside gene matches: 6. The chain's CDR3 is CASSLAGQGRNEQYF. The CDR3 bases are TGTGCCAGCAGCTTGGCGGGACAGGGTAGAAACGAGCAGTACTTC.

The gene calls are TRBV5-6 and TRBJ1-2; D is possibly TRBD1 (5 bases). Between the trimmed V and J ends, which lost 1 base and 8 bases, there was a span of 9 bases. The CDR3 has 12 residues. In germline, CDR1 is SGHDT, CDR2 YYEEEE. Here the CDR3 reads CASSLWGRGYTF. The CDR3 DNA reads TGTGCCAGCAGCTTGTGGGGGAGGGGCTACACCTTC.

This sequence joins TRBV19 and TRBJ2-5; 7 nucleotides match TRBD1. Germline-derived CDR1 and CDR2 are LNHDA and SQIVND (reference sequence). With V trimmed by 2 bases and J by 5 bases, 5 bases remained unmatched. The CDR3 has 14 residues. The CDR3 region is CASSIYGQEETQYF. The CDR3 bases are TGTGCCAGTAGTATATACGGACAGGAGGAGACCCAGTACTTC.

The chain is built from TRBV19 and TRBJ1-5, with D unresolved. With 7 bases removed from V and 4 bases from J, the gap between germline ends came to 11 bases. This CDR3 comprises 13 residues. Germline V gene data show CDR1 as LNHDA and CDR2 as SQIVND (reference sequence). CDR3 sequence reads: CASMRSGNQPQHF. The CDR3 nucleotides are TGTGCCAGTATGAGATCGGGGAATCAGCCCCAGCATTTT.